This TCR beta chain emerged from a study of control samples from healthy donors and cancer patients. Some clones are missing from TCRdb's copy, which holds only in-frame ones; the method was immunoSEQ multiplex PCR. Of about 130,000 clones in the sample, less than 90% were seen once. The CDR3 consists of 13 residues. The germline V gene encodes CDR1 LNHNV and CDR2 YYDKDF (reference sequence). The ends were cut back, 0 bases at V and 1 base at J, with 3 bases in the middle. J is TRBJ1-2 and V is TRBV15; D is undetermined. This TCR derives from a man younger than 30 in good health. Sequenced input: blood. CDR3 in DNA: TGTGCCACCAGCAGAGACCATAACTATGGCTACACCTTC. It specifies CATSRDHNYGYTF.